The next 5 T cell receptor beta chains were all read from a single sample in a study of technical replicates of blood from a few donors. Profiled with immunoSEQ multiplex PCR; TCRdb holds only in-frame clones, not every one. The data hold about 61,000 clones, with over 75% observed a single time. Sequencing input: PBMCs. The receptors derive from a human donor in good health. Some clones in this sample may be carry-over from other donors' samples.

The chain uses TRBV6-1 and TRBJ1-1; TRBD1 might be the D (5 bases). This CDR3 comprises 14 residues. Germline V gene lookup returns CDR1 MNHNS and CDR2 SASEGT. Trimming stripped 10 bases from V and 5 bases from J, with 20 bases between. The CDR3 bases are TGTGCCACCACTTTGTGGGGGGTAGGGACTGAAGCTTTCTTT. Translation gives CATTLWGVGTEAFF.

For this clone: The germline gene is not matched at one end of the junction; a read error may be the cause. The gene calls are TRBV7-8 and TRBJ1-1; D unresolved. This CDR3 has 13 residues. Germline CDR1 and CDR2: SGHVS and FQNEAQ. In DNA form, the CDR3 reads TGTGCCAGCAGCTTAGTGGCAAACACAGAAGCTTTCTTT. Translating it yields CASSLVANTEAFF.

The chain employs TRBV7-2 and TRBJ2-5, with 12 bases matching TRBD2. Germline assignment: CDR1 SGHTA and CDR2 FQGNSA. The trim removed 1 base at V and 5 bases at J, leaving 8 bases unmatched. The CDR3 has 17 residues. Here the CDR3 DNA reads TGTGCCAGCAGCTTAGGGGCTAGCGGGGGGGCGCAGGAGACCCAGTACTTC. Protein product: CASSLGASGGAQETQYF.

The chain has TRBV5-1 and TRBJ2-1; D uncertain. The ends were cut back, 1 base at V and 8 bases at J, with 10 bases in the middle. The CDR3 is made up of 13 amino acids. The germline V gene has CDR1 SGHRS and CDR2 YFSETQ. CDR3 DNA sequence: TGCGCCAGCAGCTTGAGTTTAGTTGATGAGCAGTTCTTC. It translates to CASSLSLVDEQFF.

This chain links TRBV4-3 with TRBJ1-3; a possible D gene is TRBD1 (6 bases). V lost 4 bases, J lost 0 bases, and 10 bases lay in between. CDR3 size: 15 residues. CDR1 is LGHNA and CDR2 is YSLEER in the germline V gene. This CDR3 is CASSRQGGSGNTIYF. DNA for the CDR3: TGCGCCAGCAGCCGCCAAGGGGGCTCTGGAAACACCATATATTTT.